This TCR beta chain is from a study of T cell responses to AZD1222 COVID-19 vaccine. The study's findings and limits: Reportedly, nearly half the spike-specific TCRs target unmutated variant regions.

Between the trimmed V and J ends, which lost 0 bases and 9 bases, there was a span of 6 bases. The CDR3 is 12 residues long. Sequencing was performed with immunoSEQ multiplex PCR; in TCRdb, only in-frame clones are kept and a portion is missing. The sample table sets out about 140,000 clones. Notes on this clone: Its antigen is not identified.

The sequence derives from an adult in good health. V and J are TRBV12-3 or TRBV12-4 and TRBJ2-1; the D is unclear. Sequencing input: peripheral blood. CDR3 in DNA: TGTGCCAGCAGTTTAGCCTTCGGTGAGCAGTTCTTC. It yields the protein CASSLAFGEQFF.